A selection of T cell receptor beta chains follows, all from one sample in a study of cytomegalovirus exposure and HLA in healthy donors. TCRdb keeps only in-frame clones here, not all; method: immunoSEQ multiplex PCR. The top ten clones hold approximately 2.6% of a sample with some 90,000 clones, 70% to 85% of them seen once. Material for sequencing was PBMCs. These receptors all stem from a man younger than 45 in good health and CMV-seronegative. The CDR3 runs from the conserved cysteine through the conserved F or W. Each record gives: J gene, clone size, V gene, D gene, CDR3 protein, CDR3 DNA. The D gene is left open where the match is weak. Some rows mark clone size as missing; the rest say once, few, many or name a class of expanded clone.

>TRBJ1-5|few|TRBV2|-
CASSGGAGGQPQHF
TGTGCCAGCAGCGGGGGGGCTGGCGGTCAGCCCCAGCATTTT
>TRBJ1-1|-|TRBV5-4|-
CASSGGTVMNTEAFF
TGTGCCAGCAGCGGGGGGACCGTCATGAACACTGAAGCTTTCTTT
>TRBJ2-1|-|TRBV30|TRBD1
CAWSVLRGHNEQFF
TGTGCCTGGAGTGTACTGAGGGGGCACAATGAGCAGTTCTTC
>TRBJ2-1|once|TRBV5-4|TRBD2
CASSSWTSNGEQFF
TGTGCCAGCAGCTCCTGGACTAGTAACGGTGAGCAGTTCTTC
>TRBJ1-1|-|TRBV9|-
CASSVAGGGTEAFF
TGTGCCAGCAGCGTAGCTGGGGGAGGCACTGAAGCTTTCTTT
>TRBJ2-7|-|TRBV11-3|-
CASGSQGLSYEQYF
TGTGCCAGCGGTTCTCAGGGACTCTCCTACGAGCAGTACTTC
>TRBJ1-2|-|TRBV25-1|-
CASTGIDSDYGYTF
TGTGCCAGCACCGGAATAGACTCCGACTATGGCTACACCTTC
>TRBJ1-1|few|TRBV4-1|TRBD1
CASRGQGNTEAFF
TGCGCCAGCAGGGGACAGGGGAACACTGAAGCTTTCTTT
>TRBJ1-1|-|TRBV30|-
CAWSGYRAGSNTEAFF
TGTGCCTGGAGTGGATATCGGGCAGGGTCGAACACTGAAGCTTTCTTT
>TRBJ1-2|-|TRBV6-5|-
CASRQTANYGYTF
TGTGCCAGCAGGCAGACAGCGAACTATGGCTACACCTTC
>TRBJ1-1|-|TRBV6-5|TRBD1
CASSVYRGTEAFF
TGTGCCAGCAGTGTGTACAGGGGCACTGAAGCTTTCTTT
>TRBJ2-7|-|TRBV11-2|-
CASSLDRGSYEQYF
TGTGCCAGCAGCTTGGACAGAGGCTCCTACGAGCAGTACTTC
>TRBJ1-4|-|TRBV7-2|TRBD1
CASSFPNRGRGEKLFF
TGTGCCAGCAGCTTCCCTAACAGGGGTCGGGGTGAAAAACTGTTTTTT
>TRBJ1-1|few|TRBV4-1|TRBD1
CASSQEQGVRYTEAFF
TGCGCCAGCAGCCAAGAACAGGGGGTTAGGTACACTGAAGCTTTCTTT
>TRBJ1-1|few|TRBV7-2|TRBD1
CASSGRQGAEAFF
TGTGCCAGCAGCGGACGACAGGGGGCAGAAGCTTTCTTT
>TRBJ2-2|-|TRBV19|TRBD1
CASSIVGTGRSGELFF
TGTGCCAGTAGTATAGTTGGGACAGGGCGGTCCGGGGAGCTGTTTTTT
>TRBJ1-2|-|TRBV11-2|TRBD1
CASEGGQVAAYNYGYTF
TGTGCCAGTGAGGGGGGACAGGTAGCCGCATATAACTATGGCTACACCTTC
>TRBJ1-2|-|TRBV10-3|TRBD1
CAISDHPKPDRGSGYTF
TGTGCCATCAGTGACCATCCTAAACCCGACAGGGGCAGTGGCTACACCTTC
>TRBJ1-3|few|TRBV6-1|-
CASSEARVRNTIYF
TGTGCCAGCAGTGAGGCCAGGGTGCGAAACACCATATATTTT
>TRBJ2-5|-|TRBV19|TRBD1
CASSTGTGAETQYF
TGTGCCAGTAGTACCGGGACAGGGGCAGAGACCCAGTACTTC
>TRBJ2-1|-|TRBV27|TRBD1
CASKLLGDRGRNEQFF
TGTGCCAGCAAACTTCTTGGAGACAGGGGCCGGAATGAGCAGTTCTTC
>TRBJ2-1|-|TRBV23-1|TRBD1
CASSQSPSGTGDEQFF
TGCGCCAGCAGTCAAAGCCCTTCGGGGACAGGCGATGAGCAGTTCTTC
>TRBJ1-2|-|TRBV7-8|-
CASSPVREPGGYTF
TGTGCCAGCAGCCCCGTTCGGGAGCCCGGGGGCTACACCTTC
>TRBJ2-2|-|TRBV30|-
CAWSDFGAGELFF
TGTGCCTGGAGTGACTTTGGTGCCGGGGAGCTGTTTTTT
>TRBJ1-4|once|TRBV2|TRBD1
CASTQDGQGAREKLFF
TGTGCCAGCACCCAAGATGGACAGGGGGCAAGGGAAAAACTGTTTTTT
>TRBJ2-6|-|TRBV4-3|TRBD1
CASSQQGAGANVLTF
TGCGCCAGCAGCCAACAGGGGGCTGGGGCCAACGTCCTGACTTTC
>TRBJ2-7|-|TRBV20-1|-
CSAGWDTGQYF
TGCAGTGCTGGATGGGACACCGGGCAGTACTTC
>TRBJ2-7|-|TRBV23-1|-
CASNRVYEQYF
TGCGCCAGCAACAGGGTCTACGAGCAGTACTTC
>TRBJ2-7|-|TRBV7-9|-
CASSLARDSQEQYF
TGTGCCAGCAGCTTAGCGCGGGACTCCCAGGAGCAGTACTTC
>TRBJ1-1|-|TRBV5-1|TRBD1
CASSSGPGTGLDGAFF
TGCGCCAGCAGCTCGGGGCCCGGGACAGGGTTAGATGGAGCTTTCTTT